Listed here are 2 T cell receptor beta chains from one sample, sequenced in a study of response to subunit inactivated influenza vaccine. TCRdb recomputed calls from the RT-PCR reads with MiXCR, one row per CDR3 protein. In the table there are roughly 700,000 distinct CDR3 sequences, about 14% of which are singletons. The sample here was PBMCs from blood, taken approximately 15 days before vaccination. These TCRs come from a man aged 45-65 years who received an inactivated influenza vaccine.

The chain combines TRBV10-3 with TRBJ2-7; maybe TRBD2 (5 bases). Trimming removed 5 bases at V and 3 bases at J, with 11 bases between. The CDR3 has 13 amino acids. Germline V lookup: CDR1 ENHRY, CDR2 SYGVKD. CDR3 nucleotide sequence: TGTGCCATCAGTCGAGGGTCCCTCTACGAGCAGTACTTC. Translation gives CAISRGSLYEQYF.

This clonotype has a handful of counts. This chain links TRBV28 with TRBJ2-3, with a possible D match to TRBD1 (5 bases). Germline lookup yields CDR1 MDHEN and CDR2 SYDVKM. This CDR3 comprises 18 residues. V lost 6 bases to trimming and J lost 3 bases, with 25 bases between them. In DNA form, the CDR3 reads TGTGCCAGCAGCCCCTATATCACCCGACAGTATGTTACAGATACGCAGTATTTT. Protein sequence: CASSPYITRQYVTDTQYF.